The sequence of this T cell receptor (beta chain) was determined in a study of graft-versus-host responses after intestinal transplantation. Measured with immunoSEQ multiplex PCR; TCRdb has only the in-frame clones, and not every one. The sample has about 80,000 clones; around 93% are singletons. The CDR3 contains 16 residues. Trimming took off 3 bases at V and 7 bases at J, with 19 bases between the two ends. Per germline, CDR1 SGHNT and CDR2 YYREEE (reference sequence). The V call is TRBV5-4, the J call TRBJ1-4; TRBD1 might be the D (5 bases). The origin of this receptor is a human patient who received an intestinal transplant, so some T cells may come from the graft donor. The sequenced sample was PBMCs, obtained 98 days after intestinal transplantation. The CDR3 loop is CASSSWGDERSEKLFF. The CDR3 DNA is TGTGCCAGCAGCTCCTGGGGGGACGAGAGGAGTGAAAAACTGTTTTTT.